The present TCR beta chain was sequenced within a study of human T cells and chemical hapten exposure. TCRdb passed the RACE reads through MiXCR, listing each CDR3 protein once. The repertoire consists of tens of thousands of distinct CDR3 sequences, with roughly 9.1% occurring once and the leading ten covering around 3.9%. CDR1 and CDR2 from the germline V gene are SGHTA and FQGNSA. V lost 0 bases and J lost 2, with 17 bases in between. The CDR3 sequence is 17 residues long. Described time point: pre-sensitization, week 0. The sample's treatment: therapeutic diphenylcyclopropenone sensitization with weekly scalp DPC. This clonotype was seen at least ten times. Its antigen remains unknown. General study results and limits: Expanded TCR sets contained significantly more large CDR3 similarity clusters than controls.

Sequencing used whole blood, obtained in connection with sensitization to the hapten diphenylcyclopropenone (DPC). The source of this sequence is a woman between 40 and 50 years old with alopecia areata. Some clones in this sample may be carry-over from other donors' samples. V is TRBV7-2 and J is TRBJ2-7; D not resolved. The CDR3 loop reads CASSLARSLGNAYEQYF. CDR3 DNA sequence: TGTGCCAGCAGCTTAGCGAGAAGTCTGGGCAACGCCTACGAGCAGTACTTC.